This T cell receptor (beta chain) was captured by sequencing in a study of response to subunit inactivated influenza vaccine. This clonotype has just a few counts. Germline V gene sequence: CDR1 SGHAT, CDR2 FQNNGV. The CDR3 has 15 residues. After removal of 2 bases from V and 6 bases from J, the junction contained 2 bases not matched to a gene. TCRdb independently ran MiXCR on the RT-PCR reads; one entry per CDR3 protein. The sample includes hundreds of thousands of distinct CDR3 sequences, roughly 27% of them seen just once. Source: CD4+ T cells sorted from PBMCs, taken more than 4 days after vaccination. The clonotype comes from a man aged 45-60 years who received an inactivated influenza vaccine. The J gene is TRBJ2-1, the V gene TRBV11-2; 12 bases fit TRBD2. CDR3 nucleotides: TGTGCCAGCAGCTTACGACTAGCGGGGGTCAATGAGCAGTTCTTC. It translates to CASSLRLAGVNEQFF.